At least ten counts were recorded for the clone carrying this T cell receptor beta chain. Preparing the TCRbeta library involved the use of unique molecular identifiers. MiXCR was run by TCRdb on the PCR reads, yielding one entry per CDR3 protein. The data contain approximately 200,000 distinct CDR3 sequences, 13% to 15% of them singletons. The sample comes from a study of T-cell reconstitution after alpha-beta-depleted transplantation in children. The germline gives CDR1 SGDLS, CDR2 YYNGEE. The CDR3 covers 14 residues. V lost 1 base, J lost 5 bases, and 12 bases lay in between. The source was PBMCs from the stem cell graft donor, collected from the stem cell graft. This receptor was identified in a human donor who donated a stem cell graft to a child with acute lymphoblastic leukemia. This sequence joins TRBV9 and TRBJ2-5; D gene uncertain. The CDR3 here is CASSVSWARETQYF. The CDR3 nucleotides read TGTGCCAGCAGCGTATCCTGGGCCCGGGAGACCCAGTACTTC.